Each of the 23 T cell receptor beta chains below was sequenced from the same sample in a study of T cell responses to AZD1222 COVID-19 vaccine (dated by TCRdb to the early 2020s). The time point label here, explained by the study, means: baseline before first vaccination. The method was the immunoSEQ multiplex PCR assay. Here the immuneACCESS table is served through TCRdb, limited to in-frame sequences with V and J called. Missing clones are a known gap in these copies; in checked studies unresolved V genes cover under half, and the rest lacks a known reason. This sample is represented by 150,000 to 200,000 clones; over 80% of them were singletons. The top ten clonotypes cover 10% of the sample. This sample comprised peripheral blood, obtained on day 0 of AZD1222 vaccination. The receptors derive from an adult in good health.

The rearrangement links TRBV11-2 to TRBJ2-7, with no clear D. There are 16 residues in the CDR3. V dropped 0 bases and J dropped 3 bases, with 15 bases sitting between them. Germline values: CDR1 SGHAT, CDR2 FQNNGV. Here the CDR3 reads CASSLDVARFVYEQYV. For the CDR3, the DNA is TGTGCCAGCAGCTTAGATGTAGCTAGGTTCGTCTACGAGCAGTACGTC.

The chain links TRBV28 to TRBJ1-4; 8 bases agree with TRBD1. J was trimmed by 6 bases and V by 4 bases; bases with no gene match: 7. The CDR3 sequence is 15 residues long. Germline V gene data show CDR1 as MDHEN and CDR2 as SYDVKM. CDR3 residues: CASSSPGGSHEKLFF. The CDR3 bases are TGTGCCAGCAGTTCCCCAGGGGGCTCTCATGAAAAACTGTTTTTT.

This sequence joins TRBV6-4 and TRBJ1-5; the D gene is possibly TRBD1 (6 bases). The V end lost 2 bases, the J end lost 3 bases, and 14 bases lay between the germline ends. This CDR3 region has 16 residues. The germline gives CDR1 MRHNA, CDR2 SNTAGT. CDR3 in amino acids: CASSDPRGQPNQPQHF. CDR3 nucleotides: TGTGCCAGCAGTGACCCCCGGGGGCAGCCCAATCAGCCCCAGCATTTT.

This chain joins TRBV30 and TRBJ2-2; no firm D call. CDR1 GTSNPN and CDR2 SVGIG come from the germline V gene (reference sequence). V lost 0 bases, J lost 1 base, and 9 bases lay in between. This CDR3 region has 15 residues. The CDR3 bases are TGTGCCTGGAGTGTACAAGTATGGAACACCGGGGAGCTGTTTTTT. Translation: CAWSVQVWNTGELFF.

The chain has TRBV7-8 and TRBJ2-6; 7 positions agree with TRBD2. The germline V gene has CDR1 SGHVS and CDR2 FQNEAQ. The V and J ends lost 3 bases and 0 bases, in that order; junction bases with no gene match: 5. This CDR3 region has 17 residues. CDR3 in DNA: TGTGCCAGCAGCTTGGGCGGGGGTCCCTCTGGGGCCAACGTCCTGACTTTC. Translated: CASSLGGGPSGANVLTF.

This chain links TRBV7-8 with TRBJ1-2; D uncertain. Germline-derived CDR1 and CDR2 are SGHVS and FQNEAQ. CDR3 length equals 15 residues. Trimming left V 1 base short and J 6 bases short, with 15 bases between. CDR3 in amino acids: CASSLGRVIKDGYTF. The CDR3 DNA is TGTGCCAGCAGCTTAGGGAGGGTGATCAAGGATGGCTACACCTTC.

V gene TRBV19 combines with J gene TRBJ1-2; 7 bases agree with TRBD1. The CDR3 has 17 amino acids. CDR1 is LNHDA, CDR2 SQIVND, per germline (reference sequence). Trimming at V came to 6 bases and at J to 8 bases, leaving 21 bases not matched to a gene. The chain's CDR3 is CASSPEEGWQGGRGYTF. CDR3 DNA sequence: TGTGCCAGTAGCCCCGAGGAGGGATGGCAGGGGGGCCGGGGCTACACCTTC.

With regard to this clone: The junction does not match germline at one end; this may be a read error. The chain couples TRBV5-4 to TRBJ2-2, with 7 bases matching TRBD2. The CDR3 has 15 amino acids. CDR1 and CDR2 from the germline V gene are SGHNT and YYREEE (reference sequence). The CDR3 loop reads CASSSVLAKTGELFF. The CDR3 DNA reads as TGTGCCAGCAGCTCGGTACTAGCGAAGACCGGGGAGCTGTTTTTT.

This clone was recorded a few times. The rearrangement joins TRBV5-4 to TRBJ1-1; D remains unclear. CDR1 SGHNT and CDR2 YYREEE come from the germline V gene (reference sequence). V was clipped by 0 bases and J by 0 bases, with 6 bases between them. The CDR3 has 14 amino acids. The CDR3 spells CASSLGTMNTEAFF. The CDR3, as DNA: TGTGCCAGCAGCTTGGGCACCATGAACACTGAAGCTTTCTTT.

This clone was counted a single time. The genes are TRBV27 and TRBJ1-6, with a possible D match to TRBD1 (6 bases). V was pared by 6 bases and J by 6 bases, with 15 bases between. Per germline, CDR1 MNHEY and CDR2 SMNVEV (reference sequence). This CDR3 has 15 residues. The CDR3 is CASSSPGQLNSPLHF. The CDR3, as DNA: TGTGCCAGCAGCTCCCCCGGACAGCTTAATTCACCCCTCCACTTT.

The chain uses TRBV5-6 and TRBJ2-7, with TRBD1 matching over 10 bases. V was pared by 4 bases and J by 2 bases, with 6 bases of the junction left unmatched. The CDR3 extends over 15 amino acids. CDR1 is SGHDT and CDR2 is YYEEEE in the germline V gene. The CDR3 is CASSIQDRGAYEQYF. The DNA of the CDR3 is TGTGCCAGCAGCATACAGGACAGGGGGGCCTACGAGCAGTACTTC.

The genes are TRBV7-8 and TRBJ2-7; D gene ambiguous. V lost 2 bases to trimming and J lost 3 bases, with 8 bases between them. Germline lookup yields CDR1 SGHVS and CDR2 FQNEAQ. The CDR3 length is 13 residues. CDR3 in amino acids: CASSLRGNYEQYV. Here the CDR3 DNA reads TGTGCCAGCAGCTTACGAGGAAACTACGAGCAGTACGTC.

The chain couples TRBV25-1 to TRBJ2-7; D unresolved. Germline CDR1 is MGHDK and CDR2 is SYGVNS. The CDR3 spans 11 residues. With 2 bases removed from V and 3 bases from J, the gap between germline ends came to 2 bases. The CDR3 is CASSEDYEQYF. The CDR3 DNA follows: TGTGCCAGCAGTGAAGACTACGAGCAGTACTTC.

The chain combines TRBV4-2 with TRBJ2-3, with D perhaps matching TRBD1 or TRBD2 (7 bases each). Germline-derived CDR1 and CDR2 are LGHNA and YNFKEQ. The CDR3 consists of 16 residues. Trimming stripped 8 bases from V and 1 base from J, with 19 bases between. CDR3 coding DNA: TGTGCCAGCGCCAGGGGGGGGACTTCCGGCACAGATACGCAGTATTTT. Its protein is CASARGGTSGTDTQYF.

V and J are TRBV18 and TRBJ2-1; D not resolved. Germline loops: CDR1 KGHSH, CDR2 LQKENI. This CDR3 is 15 amino acids long. V was shortened by 1 base and J by 0 bases, with 7 bases between the two germline ends. This chain's CDR3 is CASSPLPSSYNEQFF. The DNA of the CDR3 is TGTGCCAGCTCACCACTTCCTAGCTCCTACAATGAGCAGTTCTTC. Full variable domain (outside the CDR3, taken from reference TRBV18 and TRBJ2-1): NAGVMQNPRHLVRRRGQEARLRCSPMKGHSHVYWYRQLPEEGLKFMVYLQKENIIDESGMPKERFSAEFPKEGPSILRIQQVVRGDSAAYFCASSPLPSSYNEQFFGPGTRLTVL.

The V call is TRBV24-1, the J call TRBJ2-7; 8 nucleotides match TRBD1. The CDR3 runs 16 residues. V lost 4 bases and J lost 0; bases outside the gene matches: 7. Germline-derived CDR1 and CDR2 are KGHDR and SFDVKD. The chain's CDR3 is CATSEPGQGSSYEQYF. The CDR3 DNA reads TGTGCCACCAGTGAGCCTGGACAGGGTAGCTCCTACGAGCAGTACTTC.

The chain couples TRBV28 to TRBJ1-5; no firm D call. This CDR3 has 16 amino acids. V was shortened by 2 bases and J by 3 bases, with 14 bases between the two germline ends. Germline V gives CDR1 MDHEN, CDR2 SYDVKM. The CDR3 DNA sequence: TGTGCCAGCAGTTTAGATATCGGGCTCGACAATCAGCCCCAGCATTTT. Its protein is CASSLDIGLDNQPQHF.

V gene TRBV6-5 combines with J gene TRBJ1-1; 7 bases align to TRBD1. Germline V gene sequence: CDR1 MNHEY, CDR2 SVGAGI. The CDR3 contains 14 residues. Losses at the gene ends were 3 bases for V and 3 bases for J; bases not matched to a gene: 4. This CDR3 reads CASSYDRDDTEAFF. The DNA for the CDR3 is TGTGCCAGCAGTTATGACAGGGATGACACTGAAGCTTTCTTT.

The rearrangement uses TRBV4-1 and TRBJ1-3; D possibly corresponds to TRBD1 (5 bases). Trimming stripped 2 bases from V and 0 bases from J, with 26 bases between. The CDR3 consists of 21 residues. Germline CDR1 reads MGHRA; CDR2 reads YSYEKL. The CDR3, as DNA: TGCGCCAGCAGCCAACCCGTAAGCCGGGACCCCGTGGCTTTCTCTGGAAACACCATATATTTT. Translating gives CASSQPVSRDPVAFSGNTIYF.

The chain combines TRBV5-1 with TRBJ1-2; possibly TRBD1 for D (5 bases). Trimming left V 2 bases short and J 6 bases short, with 11 bases between. Germline-derived CDR1 and CDR2 are SGHRS and YFSETQ. The CDR3 length is 13 residues. For the CDR3, the DNA is TGCGCCAGCAGCTTTGGGGACGAGGATGGCTACACCTTC. Protein sequence: CASSFGDEDGYTF.

The rearrangement uses TRBV29-1 and TRBJ1-2; D gene unclear. The V gene's germline CDR1 is SQVTM and CDR2 ANQGSEA. Trimming pared 3 bases from V and 4 bases from J, leaving 9 bases between. The CDR3 runs 12 residues. This chain's CDR3 is CSVEAPPYGYTF. The CDR3, as DNA: TGCAGCGTTGAGGCTCCCCCCTATGGCTACACCTTC.

This clone was detected a few times. The CDR3 coding sequence is TGTGCCAGCAGCTTACTTAGCGGTAGCTCCTACAATGAGCAGTTCTTC. Protein product: CASSLLSGSSYNEQFF. This chain connects TRBV7-9 to TRBJ2-1, with a tentative D call TRBD2 (6 bases). The germline V and J ends were trimmed by 2 bases and 0 bases, with 11 bases remaining between them. Germline lookup yields CDR1 SEHNR and CDR2 FQNEAQ (reference sequence). This CDR3 spans 16 amino acids.

The table lists this clone with a count of one. The V call is TRBV7-2, the J call TRBJ1-5; D is undetermined. Germline values: CDR1 SGHTA, CDR2 FQGNSA. V was shortened by 5 bases and J by 4 bases, with 6 bases between the two germline ends. This CDR3 contains 12 residues. CDR3 nucleotides: TGTGCCAGCAGCACAAATAATCAGCCCCAGCATTTT. Its protein product is CASSTNNQPQHF. Based on the CDR3 plus reference TRBV7-2 and TRBJ1-5, the full variable domain is GAGVSQSPSNKVTEKGKDVELRCDPISGHTALYWYRQSLGQGLEFLIYFQGNSAPDKSGLPSDRFSAERTGGSVSTLTIQRTQQEDSAVYLCASSTNNQPQHFGDGTRLSIL.